This TCR beta chain was documented in a study of T cells in Graves' hyperthyroidism and ophthalmopathy. General study findings and limits: Stable hyperthyroidism and ophthalmopathy were separated using 13 V-J signatures. Blood shared most expanded thyroid clonotypes above 0.001.

Amplified regions were TCR beta CDR3 sequences from RNA transcripts. TCR CDR3 underwent first-round RT-PCR with the HTBI primer set. TCRdb re-derived calls from the multiplex PCR reads in MiXCR, one entry per CDR3 protein. The sample holds hundreds of thousands of distinct CDR3 sequences, about a sixth seen once. The CDR3 consists of 15 residues. The V and J ends lost 5 bases and 6 bases, in that order; junction bases with no gene match: 6. The V gene's germline CDR1 is SGHVS and CDR2 FQNEAQ. Exclusions: uncontrolled infection, other autoimmune disease, pregnancy, lactation. PBMCs came from around 10 ml fresh peripheral blood. This clonotype has a count of ten or more. The antigen is unknown.

Sample: blood. The clonotype originates from a woman aged 35 to 49 with Graves' ophthalmopathy. V usage is TRBV7-8 and J usage is TRBJ2-1, with TRBD1 identical over 11 bases. The CDR3 loop is CASSQDRGRFNEQFF. DNA for the CDR3: TGTGCCAGCAGCCAGGACAGGGGGCGTTTCAATGAGCAGTTCTTC. The entire variable domain, with the rest obtained from reference TRBV7-8 and TRBJ2-1, is as follows: GAGVSQSPRYKVAKRGQDVALRCDPISGHVSLFWYQQALGQGPEFLTYFQNEAQLDKSGLPSDRFFAERPEGSVSTLKIQRTQQEDSAVYLCASSQDRGRFNEQFFGPGTRLTVL.